Below, 21 T cell receptor beta chains from the same sample are listed, as sequenced in a study of PD-L1 blockade in urothelial cancer. Documented time point: pretreatment peripheral blood. Generated by immunoSEQ multiplex PCR, the TCRdb table keeps only in-frame clones and is missing some. The sample carries around 92,000 clones, roughly 90% recorded once. Sequencing was performed on PBMCs, taken around atezolizumab (anti-PD-L1) treatment. The receptors shown here come from a woman over 75 with urothelial cancer.

The rearrangement joins TRBV5-1 to TRBJ2-7; 8 nucleotides match TRBD2. CDR3 length equals 15 residues. Germline loops: CDR1 SGHRS, CDR2 YFSETQ. After removal of 4 bases from V and 3 bases from J, the junction contained 9 bases not matched to a gene. This CDR3 reads CASSGGAGVDYEQYF. The CDR3 DNA reads TGCGCCAGCAGCGGAGGAGCGGGAGTGGACTACGAGCAGTACTTC. The entire variable domain, with the rest obtained from reference TRBV5-1 and TRBJ2-7, is as follows: KAGVTQTPRYLIKTRGQQVTLSCSPISGHRSVSWYQQTPGQGLQFLFEYFSETQRNKGNFPGRFSGRQFSNSRSEMNVSTLELGDSALYLCASSGGAGVDYEQYFGPGTRLTVT.

The chain links TRBV28 to TRBJ1-4; D may be TRBD1 (6 bases). V dropped 7 bases and J dropped 4 bases, with 16 bases sitting between them. CDR1 and CDR2 from the germline V gene are MDHEN and SYDVKM. This CDR3 has 15 residues. The CDR3, as DNA: TGTGCCAGCAACGCGGGGGGGGCCCGTAATGAAAAACTGTTTTTT. This gives the protein CASNAGGARNEKLFF.

V usage is TRBV5-4 and J usage is TRBJ2-1; tentative D call: TRBD2 (5 bases). V was trimmed by 2 bases and J by 6 bases, leaving 15 bases between them. CDR1 and CDR2 (germline): SGHNT, YYREEE (reference sequence). CDR3 length: 15 amino acids. CDR3 coding DNA: TGTGCCAGCAGCTTTGAGGGTTCCTCTGGCAATGAGCAGTTCTTC. It yields the protein CASSFEGSSGNEQFF.

The genes are TRBV18 and TRBJ2-5; 7 bases map to TRBD1. V lost 4 bases, J lost 2 bases, and 7 bases stayed unmatched. This CDR3 is built from 15 residues. Germline V gene sequence: CDR1 KGHSH, CDR2 LQKENI. The CDR3 region is CASSRSQGIQETQYF. The DNA for the CDR3 is TGTGCCAGCTCACGGTCACAGGGGATACAAGAGACCCAGTACTTC.

The chain links TRBV5-1 to TRBJ2-7; TRBD2 matches at 9 bases. V shed 4 bases, J shed 0 bases, and the junction held 5 bases outside the gene matches. The CDR3 has 15 residues. In germline, CDR1 is SGHRS, CDR2 YFSETQ. CDR3 DNA sequence: TGCGCCAGCAGCCTGAGGACTAGCGACTCCTACGAGCAGTACTTC. This translates into CASSLRTSDSYEQYF.

J is TRBJ2-2 and V is TRBV27; TRBD1 is a possible D gene (6 bases). The CDR3 length is 14 residues. Trimming took off 3 bases at V and 7 bases at J, with 12 bases between the two ends. Germline V gene sequence: CDR1 MNHEY, CDR2 SMNVEV (reference sequence). In DNA, the CDR3 is TGTGCCAGCAGTTTCGGGACACTGAGCGGGGAGCTGTTTTTT. Translated, it gives CASSFGTLSGELFF.

The chain carries TRBV19 and TRBJ1-4, with 10 bases matching TRBD1. The CDR3 extends over 16 amino acids. V gave up 1 base and J gave up 4 bases; unmatched junction bases: 3. Per the germline V gene, CDR1 is LNHDA and CDR2 is SQIVND (reference sequence). CDR3 sequence: CASSIVRTGGNEKLFF. In nucleotides, the CDR3 is TGTGCCAGTAGTATAGTTCGGACAGGGGGTAATGAAAAACTGTTTTTT.

This clone was picked up a small number of times. This sequence joins TRBV18 and TRBJ2-2, with TRBD2 matching over 10 bases. The CDR3 covers 16 residues. J lost 5 bases, V lost 3 bases, and 6 bases had no gene match. CDR1 is KGHSH, CDR2 LQKENI, per germline. The CDR3 DNA sequence: TGTGCCAGCTCACCCCGAGCGGGAGGGCCTACCGGGGAGCTGTTTTTT. It is translated as CASSPRAGGPTGELFF. Based on the CDR3 plus reference TRBV18 and TRBJ2-2, the full variable domain is NAGVMQNPRHLVRRRGQEARLRCSPMKGHSHVYWYRQLPEEGLKFMVYLQKENIIDESGMPKERFSAEFPKEGPSILRIQQVVRGDSAAYFCASSPRAGGPTGELFFGEGSRLTVL.

The chain recombines TRBV4-2 with TRBJ2-1; 7 bases are a match to TRBD2. The V gene's germline CDR1 is LGHNA and CDR2 YNFKEQ. The CDR3 consists of 15 residues. V lost 7 bases to trimming and J lost 2 bases; unmatched junction nucleotides: 8. The CDR3 bases are TGTGCCAGCAACCCGGCGGGAGAGGCCTACAATGAGCAGTTCTTC. Translating it yields CASNPAGEAYNEQFF.

The chain couples TRBV30 to TRBJ1-5, with TRBD1 matching over 7 bases. V was pared by 5 bases and J by 0 bases, with 4 bases of the junction left unmatched. CDR1 and CDR2 from the germline V gene are GTSNPN and SVGIG (reference sequence). This CDR3 spans 14 amino acids. CDR3 in amino acids: CAWSQGVSNQPQHF. In DNA form, the CDR3 reads TGTGCCTGGTCCCAGGGGGTTAGCAATCAGCCCCAGCATTTT.

The CDR3 spells CASRGQQGITEAFF. CDR3 DNA sequence: TGTGCCAGTCGGGGTCAGCAGGGGATCACTGAAGCTTTCTTT. The chain carries TRBV19 and TRBJ1-1; maybe TRBD1 (6 bases). The CDR3 runs 14 residues. Between the trimmed V and J ends, which lost 8 bases and 4 bases, there was a span of 17 bases. The germline V gene encodes CDR1 LNHDA and CDR2 SQIVND (reference sequence).

The table lists this clone with a count of one. The chain carries TRBV19 and TRBJ2-1, with 7 positions matching TRBD2. Germline loops: CDR1 LNHDA, CDR2 SQIVND (reference sequence). The CDR3 spans 17 residues. J lost 8 bases, V lost 0 bases, and 13 bases had no gene match. CDR3 coding DNA: TGTGCCAGTAGTATAGATCTCGGGCTAGCGGCCCGCGATGAGCAGTTCTTC. As protein: CASSIDLGLAARDEQFF.

The gene calls are TRBV7-8 and TRBJ2-5; the match to TRBD1 covers 8 bases. This CDR3 comprises 14 residues. Germline CDR1 SGHVS, CDR2 FQNEAQ. The V gene end was trimmed by 4 bases and the J gene end by 4 bases; junction bases not matched to a gene: 5. This CDR3 reads CASSYRQGPETQYF. The CDR3 coding sequence is TGTGCCAGCAGCTACCGACAGGGGCCAGAGACCCAGTACTTC.

By sample fraction, this clone is medium-sized. This chain uses TRBV7-9 with TRBJ2-7; 8 bases agree with TRBD2. Germline lookup yields CDR1 SEHNR and CDR2 FQNEAQ (reference sequence). This CDR3 contains 15 residues. Trimming cost V 7 bases and J 4 bases; bases outside gene matches: 12. CDR3 nucleotides: TGTGCCAGCACCGATGCACTAGCGGAAAATTACGAGCAGTACTTC. It codes for CASTDALAENYEQYF. Full variable domain (rest looked up from reference TRBV7-9 and TRBJ2-7): DTGVSQNPRHKITKRGQNVTFRCDPISEHNRLYWYRQTLGQGPEFLTYFQNEAQLEKSRLLSDRFSAERPKGSFSTLEIQRTEQGDSAMYLCASTDALAENYEQYFGPGTRLTVT.

The chain is built from TRBV5-6 and TRBJ2-5, with D possibly matching TRBD2 (7 bases). With 4 bases removed from V and 5 bases from J, the gap between germline ends came to 18 bases. The CDR3 totals 15 residues. Germline V CDR1 and CDR2: SGHDT, YYEEEE. CDR3 loop: CASSGGGRVRETQYF. The CDR3 DNA reads as TGTGCCAGCAGCGGGGGGGGCAGGGTTAGGGAGACCCAGTACTTC.

This chain uses TRBV27 with TRBJ2-3; D may be TRBD2 (6 bases). With 3 bases removed from V and 1 base from J, the gap between germline ends came to 11 bases. The germline CDR1 and CDR2 sequences are MNHEY and SMNVEV (reference sequence). The CDR3 is 15 amino acids. The CDR3 loop reads CASSFGGEGTDTQYF. The CDR3 nucleotides are TGTGCCAGCAGTTTCGGCGGGGAGGGCACAGATACGCAGTATTTT.

The J gene is TRBJ2-7, the V gene TRBV28; D may be TRBD1 (6 bases). Germline lookup yields CDR1 MDHEN and CDR2 SYDVKM. The CDR3 has 14 amino acids. V lost 5 bases and J 5 bases, leaving 16 bases between the germline ends. The CDR3 DNA reads TGTGCCAGCAGTCTCCCGCGACAGGCCCACGAGCAGTACTTC. Its translation is CASSLPRQAHEQYF.

The chain couples TRBV19 to TRBJ2-1; D is perhaps TRBD1 (6 bases). Germline V CDR1 and CDR2: LNHDA, SQIVND (reference sequence). Deletions cut 6 bases from V and 9 bases from J, with 18 bases between. The length of the CDR3 is 14 residues. This CDR3 reads CASSPPVGGSEQFF. Here the CDR3 DNA reads TGTGCCAGTAGCCCTCCGGTAGGGGGAAGTGAGCAGTTCTTC.

This chain uses TRBV15 with TRBJ1-1; weak D call: TRBD1 (5 bases). The CDR3 totals 15 residues. Germline values: CDR1 LNHNV, CDR2 YYDKDF (reference sequence). The V end lost 0 bases, the J end lost 0 bases, and 8 bases lay between the germline ends. CDR3 sequence reads: CATSRDGQLNTEAFF. In DNA form, the CDR3 reads TGTGCCACCAGCAGAGATGGACAACTGAACACTGAAGCTTTCTTT.

This chain joins TRBV27 and TRBJ2-3; TRBD2 agrees at 12 bases. Germline V gene sequence: CDR1 MNHEY, CDR2 SMNVEV (reference sequence). There are 17 residues in the CDR3. After removal of 4 bases from V and 4 bases from J, the junction contained 9 bases not matched to a gene. In DNA form, the CDR3 reads TGTGCCAGCAGTTACGCACTAGCGGGAGGCCCCGCAGATACGCAGTATTTT. Amino acid sequence: CASSYALAGGPADTQYF.

CDR3 sequence: CATTGPTMNTEAFF. The DNA for the CDR3 is TGTGCCACTACAGGGCCTACCATGAACACTGAAGCTTTCTTT. The J gene is TRBJ1-1, the V gene TRBV28, with D possibly matching TRBD1 (6 bases). Per germline, CDR1 MDHEN and CDR2 SYDVKM. CDR3 size: 14 residues. The V end lost 10 bases, the J end lost 0 bases, and 15 bases lay between the germline ends. The entire variable domain, with the rest obtained from reference TRBV28 and TRBJ1-1, is as follows: DVKVTQSSRYLVKRTGEKVFLECVQDMDHENMFWYRQDPGLGLRLIYFSYDVKMKEKGDIPEGYSVSREKKERFSLILESASTNQTSMYLCATTGPTMNTEAFFGQGTRLTVV.